These 25 T cell receptor beta chains came from one sample sequenced in a study of CD8 T cells in ankylosing spondylitis. TCRdb re-called the 5' RACE reads with MiXCR, one entry per CDR3 protein. This table has about 240,000 distinct CDR3 sequences, roughly 8.6% appearing once. Sequenced: blood, either unsorted or a sorted T cell fraction (not recorded which). Source of these receptors: a male donor with ankylosing spondylitis or in good health (not recorded which).

This clonotype was counted ten times or more. The rearrangement uses TRBV4-1 and TRBJ2-1, with D perhaps matching TRBD2 (6 bases). Germline-derived CDR1 and CDR2 are MGHRA and YSYEKL. The CDR3 sequence is 20 residues long. The V and J ends lost 1 base and 5 bases respectively, with 27 bases between them. The CDR3 loop is CASSQVAGTPTALTNNEQFF. The CDR3 region has the DNA TGCGCCAGCAGCCAAGTGGCCGGGACTCCGACCGCTTTGACCAACAATGAGCAGTTCTTC.

In this sample, this clonotype turned up many times. V is TRBV29-1 and J is TRBJ2-1; 11 positions agree with TRBD2. Germline assignment: CDR1 SQVTM and CDR2 ANQGSEA. The trim removed 3 bases at V and 5 bases at J, leaving 12 bases unmatched. The length of the CDR3 is 17 residues. The CDR3 loop is CSVDGLAGRETDNEQFF. The CDR3 DNA sequence: TGCAGCGTTGACGGACTAGCGGGCCGAGAGACTGACAATGAGCAGTTCTTC.

This clonotype occurred a few times. The chain uses TRBV30 and TRBJ2-1; 7 bases are shared with TRBD2. The CDR3 consists of 13 residues. The V gene end was trimmed by 3 bases and the J gene end by 5 bases; junction bases not matched to a gene: 4. Per germline, CDR1 GTSNPN and CDR2 SVGIG (reference sequence). As DNA, the CDR3 is TGTGCCTGGAGCGGGAGGTGGGACAATGAGCAGTTCTTC. Its protein is CAWSGRWDNEQFF. Looking up the rest from reference TRBV30 and TRBJ2-1 gives the full variable domain: SQTIHQWPATLVQPVGSPLSLECTVEGTSNPNLYWYRQAAGRGLQLLFYSVGIGQISSEVPQNLSASRPQDRQFILSSKKLLLSDSGFYLCAWSGRWDNEQFFGPGTRLTVL.

This clonotype was seen at least ten times. CDR3 DNA: TGCAGTGCTAGAGATCTAAGGGGCGCCTATGGCTACACCTTC. Its translation: CSARDLRGAYGYTF. The chain joins TRBV20-1 to TRBJ1-2; tentatively, D is TRBD1 (5 bases). Germline CDR1 is DFQATT and CDR2 is SNEGSKA (reference sequence). The CDR3 sequence is 14 residues long. Trimming cost V 0 bases and J 4 bases, with 12 bases left between them.

This clonotype was seen at least ten times. The chain links TRBV30 to TRBJ1-2; tentative D call: TRBD1 (5 bases). CDR3 length: 15 amino acids. Germline values: CDR1 GTSNPN, CDR2 SVGIG (reference sequence). V shed 1 base and J shed 6 bases, with 18 bases lying between them. The CDR3 DNA reads TGTGCCTGGAGTGACCTTTCAGGGCTGGGGAATGGCTACACCTTC. Its translation: CAWSDLSGLGNGYTF.

In its sample, this clonotype was seen many times. The chain has TRBV11-2 and TRBJ1-1, with 9 bases identical to TRBD1. Germline-derived CDR1 and CDR2 are SGHAT and FQNNGV. The CDR3 has 14 amino acids. The V segment lost 5 bases and the J segment 4 bases; nucleotides outside the gene matches: 5. CDR3 DNA sequence: TGTGCCAGCAGCGCGGGGACAGGGCCCACTGAAGCTTTCTTT. The encoded protein is CASSAGTGPTEAFF.

CDR3 nucleotide sequence: TGTGCCAGCAGTTACTCGAGGGGGGGGCCGGTTGGAGCTTTCTTT. Translated: CASSYSRGGPVGAFF. The chain carries TRBV6-7 and TRBJ1-1; tentative D call: TRBD1 (6 bases). TRBV6-7 counts as an open reading frame of uncertain function. V was clipped by 0 bases and J by 10 bases, with 18 bases between them. This CDR3 has 15 residues.

Only a few counts were recorded for this clonotype. This chain connects TRBV3-1 to TRBJ2-5; D is unresolved. Trimming took off 3 bases at V and 5 bases at J, with 16 bases between the two ends. The CDR3 is 15 amino acids. Germline lookup yields CDR1 LGHDT and CDR2 YNNKEL (reference sequence). The DNA for the CDR3 is TGTGCCAGCAGCCAGGGCCCCCTAGGGTCGGAGACCCAGTACTTC. Protein: CASSQGPLGSETQYF.

J is TRBJ2-1 and V is TRBV7-8; perhaps TRBD2 as D (5 bases). CDR3 size: 13 residues. Germline V gene sequence: CDR1 SGHVS, CDR2 FQNEAQ. V was shortened by 5 bases and J by 5 bases, with 10 bases between the two germline ends. CDR3 amino acids: CASSLGMHNEQFF. The CDR3 DNA reads TGTGCCAGCAGCCTCGGGATGCACAATGAGCAGTTCTTC.

This clonotype was seen ten or more times. Here the CDR3 reads CASSEFGISSTDTQYF. DNA of the CDR3: TGTGCCAGCAGTGAATTCGGGATTTCTAGCACAGATACGCAGTATTTT. The V and J genes are TRBV6-1 and TRBJ2-3, with D possibly being TRBD2 (5 bases). The CDR3 runs to 16 residues. Germline CDR1 MNHNS, CDR2 SASEGT. V was pared by 2 bases and J by 0 bases, with 12 bases between.

This clonotype has a count of ten or more. V and J are TRBV12-3 or TRBV12-4 and TRBJ2-1; TRBD2 agrees at 12 bases. The CDR3 consists of 14 residues. Trimming took 6 bases from V and 5 from J; bases not matched to a gene: 2. The CDR3 sequence is CASRTSGGHNEQFF. The DNA of the CDR3 is TGTGCCAGCAGGACTAGCGGGGGACACAATGAGCAGTTCTTC.

This clonotype appeared once. This may arise from a read error, as a much more abundant clone is one base away. The rearrangement joins TRBV10-3 to TRBJ1-2; D unclear. Germline V gene data show CDR1 as ENHRY and CDR2 as SYGVKD. The CDR3 extends over 13 amino acids. Trimming shortened V by 0 bases and J by 7 bases, and 9 bases separated the two germline ends. In DNA form, the CDR3 reads TGTGCCATCAGTGAGTCTGACCTCTGTGGCTACACCTTC. It specifies CAISESDLCGYTF.

This clonotype was seen repeatedly, ten times or more. The chain recombines TRBV27 with TRBJ2-7; TRBD1 aligns across 7 bases. The germline gives CDR1 MNHEY, CDR2 SMNVEV (reference sequence). The CDR3 totals 13 residues. The J segment lost 2 bases and the V segment lost 5 bases, leaving 3 bases of the junction unmatched. CDR3 sequence: CASSRDRAYEQYF. CDR3 DNA sequence: TGTGCCAGCAGTAGGGACAGAGCCTACGAGCAGTACTTC.

This clonotype was counted at least ten times. The genes are TRBV7-2 and TRBJ1-1, with D unclear. Germline V gene lookup returns CDR1 SGHTA and CDR2 FQGNSA. V lost 7 bases and J 1 base, leaving 10 bases between the germline ends. The CDR3 loop spans 13 amino acids. This chain's CDR3 is CASNPYSNTEAFF. DNA of the CDR3: TGTGCCAGCAACCCTTATTCGAACACTGAAGCTTTCTTT.

At least ten counts were recorded for this clonotype. This chain uses TRBV12-3 or TRBV12-4 with TRBJ2-3; TRBD2 agrees at 10 bases. The V and J ends lost 0 bases and 1 base, in that order; junction bases with no gene match: 4. CDR3 length equals 17 residues. CDR3 in DNA: TGTGCCAGCAGTTTAGCGCTACTAGCGGGACGCACAGATACGCAGTATTTT. It yields the protein CASSLALLAGRTDTQYF.

This clonotype was seen many times. The chain recombines TRBV20-1 with TRBJ2-3; D is perhaps TRBD2 (6 bases). The CDR3 sequence is 19 residues long. The V gene lost 0 bases and the J gene lost 6 bases, with 28 bases spanning the gap. Germline assignment: CDR1 DFQATT and CDR2 SNEGSKA (reference sequence). The CDR3 bases are TGCAGTGCTAGAGAGGAGTTTGGGCGGGATCAGCCCGCCCCGGATACGCAGTATTTT. Translation: CSAREEFGRDQPAPDTQYF.

This clonotype has a count of ten or more. The rearrangement uses TRBV20-1 and TRBJ1-2; the D is unclear. Trimming pared 5 bases from V and 7 bases from J, leaving 14 bases between. Germline-derived CDR1 and CDR2 are DFQATT and SNEGSKA (reference sequence). CDR3 length equals 12 residues. CDR3 sequence (DNA): TGCAGTGCTGGAGGGAGGGTTGGTGGCTACACCTTC. Protein: CSAGGRVGGYTF.

Many counts were recorded for this clonotype. The J gene is TRBJ1-2, the V gene TRBV19; D is unresolved. Trimming took 6 bases from V and 7 from J, leaving 9 bases between them. The CDR3 sequence is 11 residues long. Germline-derived CDR1 and CDR2 are LNHDA and SQIVND (reference sequence). CDR3 in amino acids: CASRGGPGYTF. The CDR3 nucleotides read TGTGCCAGTAGGGGTGGACCTGGCTACACCTTC.

This clonotype has only a few counts. V is TRBV6-4 and J is TRBJ2-6, with D unresolved. Germline loops: CDR1 MRHNA, CDR2 SNTAGT. Trimming took 3 bases from V and 0 from J, leaving 9 bases between them. The CDR3 consists of 16 residues. The CDR3 is CASSERESSGANVLTF. In DNA form, the CDR3 reads TGTGCCAGCAGTGAAAGGGAAAGCTCTGGGGCCAACGTCCTGACTTTC.

This clonotype was seen a handful of times. This chain links TRBV7-9 with TRBJ2-5, with 9 bases fitting TRBD2. V dropped 4 bases and J dropped 1; count of bases not matched to a gene: 7. The germline V gene encodes CDR1 SEHNR and CDR2 FQNEAQ (reference sequence). The CDR3 has 16 residues. The CDR3 coding sequence is TGTGCCAGCAGCTCTACCGTTAGCGGGAGCCAAGAGACCCAGTACTTC. It translates to CASSSTVSGSQETQYF.

This clonotype came up many times. The gene calls are TRBV7-2 and TRBJ2-5, with 11 nucleotides matching TRBD2. This CDR3 comprises 17 residues. V lost 1 base and J lost 1; bases outside the gene matches: 5. Germline V lookup: CDR1 SGHTA, CDR2 FQGNSA. The CDR3 region is CASSLVASGGIQETQYF. CDR3 DNA sequence: TGTGCCAGCAGCTTAGTGGCTAGCGGGGGGATCCAAGAGACCCAGTACTTC. Drawing the rest from reference TRBV7-2 and TRBJ2-5, the complete variable domain is GAGVSQSPSNKVTEKGKDVELRCDPISGHTALYWYRQSLGQGLEFLIYFQGNSAPDKSGLPSDRFSAERTGGSVSTLTIQRTQQEDSAVYLCASSLVASGGIQETQYFGPGTRLLVL.

This rearrangement joins TRBV6-1 to TRBJ2-7; D unresolved. Trimming pared 2 bases from V and 2 bases from J, leaving 7 bases between. This CDR3 spans 13 amino acids. CDR1 is MNHNS, CDR2 SASEGT, per germline. The CDR3 loop reads CASSERQPYEQYF. Written as DNA, the CDR3 is TGTGCCAGCAGTGAAAGGCAGCCCTACGAGCAGTACTTC.

This clonotype was seen repeatedly, ten times or more. This chain joins TRBV19 and TRBJ1-1; no clear D. Germline V CDR1 and CDR2: LNHDA, SQIVND (reference sequence). CDR3 length: 14 amino acids. Trimming pared 0 bases from V and 0 bases from J, leaving 5 bases between. DNA of the CDR3: TGTGCCAGTAGTATAGAGGGCCTGAACACTGAAGCTTTCTTT. It is translated as CASSIEGLNTEAFF.

This clonotype was picked up many times. V usage is TRBV5-1 and J usage is TRBJ2-3; 7 bases match TRBD1. CDR3 length equals 14 residues. V was clipped by 3 bases and J by 5 bases; unmatched bases: 6. Germline V gene data show CDR1 as SGHRS and CDR2 as YFSETQ. CDR3 protein: CASSSSSGGDTQYF. DNA of the CDR3: TGCGCCAGCAGCTCGTCCTCAGGGGGAGATACGCAGTATTTT.

The chain recombines TRBV5-1 with TRBJ2-5; 10 bases map to TRBD2. There are 16 residues in the CDR3. Germline-derived CDR1 and CDR2 are SGHRS and YFSETQ. The V gene end was trimmed by 3 bases and the J gene end by 5 bases; junction bases not matched to a gene: 10. This CDR3 reads CASSSYLGSGRETQYF. CDR3 DNA sequence: TGCGCCAGCAGCTCTTACCTGGGTAGCGGGAGGGAGACCCAGTACTTC.